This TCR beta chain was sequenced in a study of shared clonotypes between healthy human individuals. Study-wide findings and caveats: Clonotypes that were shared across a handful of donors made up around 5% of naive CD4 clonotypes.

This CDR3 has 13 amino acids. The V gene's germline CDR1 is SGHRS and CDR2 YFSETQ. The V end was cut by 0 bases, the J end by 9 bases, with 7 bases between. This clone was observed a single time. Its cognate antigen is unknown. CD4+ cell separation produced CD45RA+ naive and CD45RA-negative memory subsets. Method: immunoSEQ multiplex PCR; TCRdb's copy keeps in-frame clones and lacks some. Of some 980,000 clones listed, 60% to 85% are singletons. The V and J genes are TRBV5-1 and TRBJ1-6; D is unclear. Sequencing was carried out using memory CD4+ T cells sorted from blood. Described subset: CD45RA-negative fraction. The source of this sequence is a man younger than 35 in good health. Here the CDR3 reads CASSLDVASPLHF. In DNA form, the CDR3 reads TGCGCCAGCAGCTTGGATGTGGCTTCACCCCTCCACTTT.